In its sample, the clone carrying this T cell receptor (beta chain) was seen once. Its specificity is unknown. Genomic DNA provided the template from which TCR beta VDJ and CDR3 profiles were obtained. From the reads, TCRdb called clonotypes with MiXCR, one entry per CDR3 protein. The sample gives about 180,000 distinct CDR3 sequences, less than 55% of which show up once; under 3.5% is in the top ten. This sample is drawn from a study of CD8+CD57+ T cells in acquired aplastic anemia. The wider study: When averaged, DNA from sorted CD4+ and CD8+ cells came to around 3.1 ug.

The ends were cut back, 4 bases at V and 2 bases at J, with 16 bases in the middle. The germline gives CDR1 KGHDR, CDR2 SFDVKD. The CDR3 consists of 16 residues. Notes on the study in general: Researchers reported that CD8+ Simpson's diversity was not significantly different in patients versus controls. Patients and controls had in common 25 to 30 CD8+ CDR3 sequences.

The sequencing sample was made of sorted CD4+, CD8+, or CD8+CD57+ T cells (not recorded which) from PBMCs. This receptor was taken from a human donor in good health. The gene calls are TRBV24-1 and TRBJ1-2; tentatively, D is TRBD1 (6 bases). DNA of the CDR3: TGTGCCACCAGTGACCCAACAGGGAAGACAAACTATGGCTACACCTTC. Translating gives CATSDPTGKTNYGYTF.